This is a list of T cell receptor beta chains from one sample in a study of cytomegalovirus exposure and HLA in healthy donors. Profiled with immunoSEQ multiplex PCR; TCRdb holds only in-frame clones, not every one. Among around 100,000 clones listed, roughly 8.2% were seen once. Sequencing input: PBMCs. The receptors here all came from a man aged 45 to 65 in good health and CMV-seronegative. The CDR3 runs from the conserved cysteine through the conserved F or W. The order of the fields is clone size, D gene, V gene, J gene, CDR3 protein, CDR3 DNA. A D gene is named only where the DNA matches it firmly. Clone size is not always given. Where it is, it says once, few, many or a class for expanded clones.

few	-	TRBV19	TRBJ2-4	CASSWGRGEGIQYF	TGTGCCAGTAGTTGGGGCAGGGGAGAGGGCATTCAGTACTTC
few	-	TRBV5-1	TRBJ1-2	CASSLGRAGYTF	TGCGCCAGCAGCTTGGGGCGGGCTGGCTACACCTTC
-	TRBD2	TRBV7-2	TRBJ2-1	CASSSTSGSSYNEQFF	TGTGCCAGCAGCTCAACCAGCGGGAGCTCCTACAATGAGCAGTTCTTC
few	TRBD2	TRBV2	TRBJ2-3	CASKRGTTSTDTQYF	TGTGCCAGCAAGCGGGGCACCACTAGCACAGATACGCAGTATTTT
many	-	TRBV6-1	TRBJ2-6	CASSEGQGANVLTF	TGTGCCAGCAGTGAAGGCCAGGGGGCCAACGTCCTGACTTTC
-	TRBD1	TRBV30	TRBJ1-1	CAWSHRGRRTEAFF	TGTGCCTGGAGTCACAGGGGGCGTCGAACTGAAGCTTTCTTT
-	-	TRBV5-1	TRBJ1-6	CASSWDFNNSPLHF	TGCGCCAGCAGCTGGGACTTTAATAATTCACCCCTCCACTTT
few	-	TRBV4-1	TRBJ2-1	CASSQASYNEQFF	TGCGCCAGCAGCCAAGCCAGCTACAATGAGCAGTTCTTC
few	-	TRBV2	TRBJ2-2	CASKLTSNTGELFF	TGTGCCAGCAAGCTCACCTCGAACACCGGGGAGCTGTTTTTT
-	TRBD1	TRBV7-2	TRBJ2-7	CASSPGQGGEQYF	TGTGCCAGCAGCCCAGGACAGGGAGGCGAGCAGTACTTC
few	TRBD2	TRBV6-5	TRBJ2-1	CASSYFDGGNNEQFF	TGTGCCAGCAGTTACTTCGACGGGGGGAACAATGAGCAGTTCTTC
few	TRBD2	TRBV10-3	TRBJ2-7	CASEAGGGVYEQYF	TGTGCCAGCGAAGCGGGAGGGGGGGTCTACGAGCAGTACTTC
few	-	TRBV28	TRBJ1-2	CATDSRYGYTF	TGTGCCACCGACAGCCGCTATGGCTACACCTTC
-	-	TRBV6-5	TRBJ1-4	CASSSQIQGRLFF	TGTGCCAGCAGTTCCCAAATACAGGGAAGACTGTTTTTT
-	TRBD1	TRBV2	TRBJ2-1	CASREEDRVLFDEQFF	TGTGCCAGCAGGGAGGAGGACAGGGTCTTATTCGATGAGCAGTTCTTC
-	-	TRBV30	TRBJ1-3	CAWSGLGAGNTIYF	TGTGCCTGGAGTGGGTTAGGGGCAGGAAACACCATATATTTT
-	-	TRBV19	TRBJ1-1	CASSIVLRDTEAFF	TGTGCCAGTAGTATAGTCCTCAGGGACACTGAAGCTTTCTTT
-	-	TRBV6-6	TRBJ1-5	CASSSTDSNQPQHF	TGTGCCAGCAGTTCGACAGATAGCAATCAGCCCCAGCATTTT
few	TRBD1	TRBV14	TRBJ2-7	CASSHGTGDTYEQYF	TGTGCCAGCAGCCACGGGACAGGGGATACCTACGAGCAGTACTTC
-	TRBD1	TRBV6-6	TRBJ1-4	CASRTGTANNEKLFF	TGTGCCAGCCGGACCGGGACAGCTAATAATGAAAAACTGTTTTTT
few	TRBD1	TRBV5-8	TRBJ2-3	CASPRQGLDTQYF	TGTGCCAGCCCTAGACAGGGCTTGGATACGCAGTATTTT
few	TRBD2	TRBV28	TRBJ2-7	CASSLGLAASYEQYF	TGTGCCAGCAGTTTGGGACTAGCGGCCTCCTACGAGCAGTACTTC
-	-	TRBV28	TRBJ1-1	CASSRTSNTEAFF	TGTGCCAGCAGCAGGACATCGAACACTGAAGCTTTCTTT
few	TRBD1	TRBV11-3	TRBJ2-7	CASSPGTGFREQYF	TGTGCCAGCAGCCCTGGGACAGGGTTCCGCGAGCAGTACTTC
few	-	TRBV2	TRBJ2-1	CASSGLSREQFF	TGTGCCAGCAGTGGACTCTCCAGAGAGCAGTTCTTC
few	-	TRBV9	TRBJ1-4	CASSVGTAYNEKLFF	TGTGCCAGCAGCGTAGGAACAGCCTATAATGAAAAACTGTTTTTT
few	-	TRBV6-5	TRBJ2-7	CASSPQGNEQYF	TGTGCCAGCAGTCCTCAGGGTAACGAGCAGTACTTC
-	TRBD2	TRBV6-5	TRBJ2-5	CASSRTSWETQYF	TGTGCCAGCAGTCGGACTAGCTGGGAGACCCAGTACTTC
few	-	TRBV6-5	TRBJ1-2	CASSYSGGADYGYTF	TGTGCCAGCAGTTACTCAGGGGGGGCGGACTATGGCTACACCTTC
-	TRBD1	TRBV7-9	TRBJ2-7	CASSRRDRDEQYF	TGTGCCAGCAGCCGCCGGGACAGGGACGAGCAGTACTTC
-	-	TRBV28	TRBJ2-1	CASSTRLRPSYNEQFF	TGTGCCAGCAGTACAAGACTAAGGCCCTCCTACAATGAGCAGTTCTTC
few	-	TRBV28	TRBJ1-2	CASSSQGSFNGYTF	TGTGCCAGCAGTTCCCAGGGATCGTTCAATGGCTACACCTTC
-	-	TRBV19	TRBJ2-1	CASTTSRYNEQFF	TGTGCCAGTACCACTAGCAGATACAATGAGCAGTTCTTC
-	TRBD1	TRBV6-6	TRBJ2-5	CASSYWDSQETQYF	TGTGCCAGCAGTTACTGGGACAGCCAAGAGACCCAGTACTTC
-	TRBD2	TRBV5-1	TRBJ2-7	CASSQSLAGGRYEQYF	TGCGCCAGCAGTCAATCTCTAGCGGGAGGCCGCTACGAGCAGTACTTC
-	TRBD1	TRBV5-1	TRBJ2-5	CASSFLGQSEETQYF	TGCGCCAGCAGCTTTTTGGGACAGTCTGAAGAGACCCAGTACTTC
few	-	TRBV10-3	TRBJ1-1	CAISESGQLNTEAFF	TGTGCCATCAGTGAGTCGGGGCAGTTGAACACTGAAGCTTTCTTT
-	TRBD2	TRBV5-6	TRBJ2-3	CASSLYSGDPTDTQYF	TGTGCCAGCAGCTTGTATAGCGGGGACCCCACAGATACGCAGTATTTT
few	-	TRBV6-5	TRBJ2-7	CASSTPGEQYF	TGTGCCAGCAGTACGCCGGGTGAGCAGTACTTC
few	-	TRBV21-1	TRBJ1-5	CARISQPQHF	TGTGCCAGAATTAGTCAGCCCCAGCATTTT
few	-	TRBV2	TRBJ2-3	CASEGHQRTDTQYF	TGTGCCAGCGAGGGACACCAACGCACAGATACGCAGTATTTT